The next 14 T cell receptor beta chains were all read from a single sample in a study of blood T cell repertoires in COVID-19. Generated by immunoSEQ multiplex PCR, the TCRdb table keeps only in-frame clones and is missing some. Found here are over 45,000 clones, roughly 89% of them singletons; the top ten hold approximately 45%. The source material was peripheral blood. The receptors here all came from a woman aged 55-70 years with COVID-19, enrolled during active disease.

J is TRBJ2-3 and V is TRBV5-6; possibly TRBD2 for D (5 bases). The CDR3 is 15 residues long. V dropped 0 bases and J dropped 0 bases, with 8 bases sitting between them. CDR1 is SGHDT, CDR2 YYEEEE, per germline. The CDR3: CASSLERVSTDTQYF. The CDR3, as DNA: TGTGCCAGCAGCTTGGAGAGGGTCAGCACAGATACGCAGTATTTT.

J is TRBJ1-3 and V is TRBV6-5; D possibly corresponds to TRBD1 (5 bases). Germline V gene sequence: CDR1 MNHEY, CDR2 SVGAGI. CDR3 length: 13 residues. The V gene lost 6 bases and the J gene lost 9 bases, with 15 bases spanning the gap. The CDR3 loop reads CASSRDRVGTIYF. The CDR3 DNA is TGTGCCAGCAGCCGAGACAGAGTAGGCACCATATATTTT.

The gene calls are TRBV28 and TRBJ2-1; 9 bases are a match to TRBD2. The CDR3 has 16 amino acids. The J segment lost 7 bases and the V segment lost 4 bases, leaving 11 bases of the junction unmatched. Germline V CDR1 and CDR2: MDHEN, SYDVKM. The CDR3 DNA reads as TGTGCCAGCAGTTACCTACTCAGCGGGAGGTTGAATGAGCAGTTCTTC. Its translation is CASSYLLSGRLNEQFF.

The chain is built from TRBV24-1 and TRBJ2-1; TRBD1 matches at 9 bases. The V segment lost 4 bases and the J segment 5 bases; nucleotides outside the gene matches: 5. In germline, CDR1 is KGHDR, CDR2 SFDVKD. The CDR3 is 15 amino acids. Written as DNA, the CDR3 is TGTGCCACCAGTGACCCGGGACAGGGTGACAATGAGCAGTTCTTC. Protein product: CATSDPGQGDNEQFF.

The V gene is TRBV7-9, the J gene TRBJ2-1; D not certain. This CDR3 spans 10 amino acids. Deletions cut 5 bases from V and 8 bases from J, with 4 bases between. The V gene's germline CDR1 is SEHNR and CDR2 FQNEAQ (reference sequence). In DNA, the CDR3 is TGTGCCAGCAGCCGCGATGAGCAGTTCTTC. Translated: CASSRDEQFF.

This chain connects TRBV4-3 to TRBJ2-3; 10 bases map to TRBD2. V gave up 4 bases and J gave up 0 bases; unmatched junction bases: 7. From germline, CDR1 is LGHNA and CDR2 YSLEER. The length of the CDR3 is 17 residues. The CDR3 protein is CASSLSGGPKSTDTQYF. In DNA, the CDR3 is TGCGCCAGCAGCCTTAGCGGGGGGCCCAAGAGCACAGATACGCAGTATTTT.

This clone was seen once. This chain connects TRBV28 to TRBJ1-3, with D hard to call. The CDR3 sequence is 16 residues long. Germline CDR1 reads MDHEN; CDR2 reads SYDVKM. The V gene lost 2 bases and the J gene lost 3 bases, with 14 bases spanning the gap. This CDR3 reads CASSLLEGGYGNTIYF. CDR3 DNA: TGTGCCAGCAGTTTACTGGAGGGAGGTTATGGAAACACCATATATTTT.

J is TRBJ2-7 and V is TRBV9; 9 bases line up with TRBD2. The V gene end was trimmed by 4 bases and the J gene end by 4 bases; junction bases not matched to a gene: 12. This CDR3 is built from 16 residues. Per the germline V gene, CDR1 is SGDLS and CDR2 is YYNGEE. CDR3 sequence (DNA): TGTGCCAGCAGCCCCGGAGGGCTAGCGGGGTTATACGAGCAGTACTTC. Translated: CASSPGGLAGLYEQYF. Full variable domain (rest looked up from reference TRBV9 and TRBJ2-7): DSGVTQTPKHLITATGQRVTLRCSPRSGDLSVYWYQQSLDQGLQFLIQYYNGEERAKGNILERFSAQQFPDLHSELNLSSLELGDSALYFCASSPGGLAGLYEQYFGPGTRLTVT.

The V and J genes are TRBV28 and TRBJ2-7, with D tentatively TRBD1 (6 bases). This CDR3 region has 15 residues. Germline V gene lookup returns CDR1 MDHEN and CDR2 SYDVKM. Trimming removed 1 base from V and 2 bases from J, with 12 bases in between. The CDR3 region is CASSLSQGWAYEQYF. The CDR3 DNA reads TGTGCCAGCAGTTTATCTCAGGGGTGGGCCTACGAGCAGTACTTC.

The J gene is TRBJ2-6, the V gene TRBV6-5, with D possibly TRBD1 on 5 matching bases. CDR1 is MNHEY and CDR2 is SVGAGI in the germline V gene. This CDR3 region has 15 residues. V lost 2 bases and J lost 3, with 8 bases in between. CDR3 in DNA: TGTGCCAGCAGTTACGGGGCCGGTGGGGCCAACGTCCTGACTTTC. Its protein product is CASSYGAGGANVLTF.

The rearrangement links TRBV27 to TRBJ2-7; TRBD2 agrees at 9 bases. CDR1 and CDR2 from the germline V gene are MNHEY and SMNVEV (reference sequence). The CDR3 length is 15 residues. With V trimmed by 2 bases and J by 4 bases, 6 bases remained unmatched. The CDR3 DNA sequence: TGTGCCAGCAGTTTAGGGATCGGACTAGCGTACGAGCAGTACTTC. Translation gives CASSLGIGLAYEQYF.

The genes are TRBV4-2 and TRBJ1-5, with 8 bases matching TRBD1. Germline CDR1 is LGHNA and CDR2 is YNFKEQ. The CDR3 spans 15 residues. Losses at the gene ends were 0 bases for V and 4 bases for J; bases not matched to a gene: 2. In nucleotides, the CDR3 is TGTGCCAGCAGCCAAGATGACAGGGGTAATCAGCCCCAGCATTTT. Residues: CASSQDDRGNQPQHF.

This sequence joins TRBV28 and TRBJ2-1; TRBD2 matches 7 bases. The germline V gene encodes CDR1 MDHEN and CDR2 SYDVKM. The CDR3 has 15 amino acids. V gave up 6 bases and J gave up 4 bases; unmatched junction bases: 9. Here the CDR3 reads CASSSSGPSYNEQFF. The CDR3 coding sequence is TGTGCCAGCAGCAGTAGCGGGCCATCGTACAATGAGCAGTTCTTC.

V usage is TRBV6-1 and J usage is TRBJ1-2; D uncertain. CDR1 is MNHNS and CDR2 is SASEGT in the germline V gene. This CDR3 spans 12 amino acids. V lost 2 bases and J lost 4, with 5 bases in between. The CDR3: CASSELSYGYTF. CDR3 DNA sequence: TGTGCCAGCAGTGAACTGAGCTATGGCTACACCTTC.